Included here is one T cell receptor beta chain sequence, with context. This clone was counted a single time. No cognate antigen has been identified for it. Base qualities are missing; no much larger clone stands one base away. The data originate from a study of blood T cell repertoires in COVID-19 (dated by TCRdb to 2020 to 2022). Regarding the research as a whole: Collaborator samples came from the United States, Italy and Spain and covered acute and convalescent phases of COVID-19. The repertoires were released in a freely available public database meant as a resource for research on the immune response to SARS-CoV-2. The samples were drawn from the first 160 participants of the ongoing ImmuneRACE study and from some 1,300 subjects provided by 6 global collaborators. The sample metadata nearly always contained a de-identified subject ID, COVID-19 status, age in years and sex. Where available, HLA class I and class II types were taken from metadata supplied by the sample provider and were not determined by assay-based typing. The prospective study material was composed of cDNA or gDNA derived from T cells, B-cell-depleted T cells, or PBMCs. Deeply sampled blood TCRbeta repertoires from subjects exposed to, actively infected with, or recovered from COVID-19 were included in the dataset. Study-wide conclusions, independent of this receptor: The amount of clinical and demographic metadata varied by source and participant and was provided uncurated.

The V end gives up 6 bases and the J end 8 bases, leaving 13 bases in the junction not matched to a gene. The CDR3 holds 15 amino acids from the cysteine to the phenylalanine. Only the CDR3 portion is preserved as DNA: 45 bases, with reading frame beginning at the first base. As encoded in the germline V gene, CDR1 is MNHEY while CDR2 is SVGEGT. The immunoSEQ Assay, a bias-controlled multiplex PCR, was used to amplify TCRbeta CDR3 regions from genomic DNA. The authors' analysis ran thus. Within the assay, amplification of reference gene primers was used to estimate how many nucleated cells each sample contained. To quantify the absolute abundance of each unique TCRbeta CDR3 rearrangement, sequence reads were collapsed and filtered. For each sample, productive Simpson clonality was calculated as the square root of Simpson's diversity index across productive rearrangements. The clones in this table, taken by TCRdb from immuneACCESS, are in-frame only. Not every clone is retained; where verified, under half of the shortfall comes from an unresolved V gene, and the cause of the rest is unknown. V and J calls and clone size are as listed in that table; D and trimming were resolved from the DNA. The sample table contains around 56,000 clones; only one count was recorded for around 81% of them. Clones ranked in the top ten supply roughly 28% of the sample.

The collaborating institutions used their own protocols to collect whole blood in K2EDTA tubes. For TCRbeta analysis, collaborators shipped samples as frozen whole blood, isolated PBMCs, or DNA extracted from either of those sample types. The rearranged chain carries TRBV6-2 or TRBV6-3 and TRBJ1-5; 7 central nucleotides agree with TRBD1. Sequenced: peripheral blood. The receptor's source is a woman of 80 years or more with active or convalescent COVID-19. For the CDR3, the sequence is CASSTAPTGVEPQHF. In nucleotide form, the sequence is TGTGCCAGCAGCACGGCCCCTACAGGGGTTGAGCCCCAGCATTTT.